The present TCR beta chain was sequenced within a study of chemoradiotherapy in HPV16-positive cancers. Overall study results and limits: In HPV16-positive patients, HPV-responsive T-cell expansion tracked better recurrence-free survival.

As concerns this clone: Antigen: not known.

Assay used: immunoSEQ multiplex PCR; TCRdb lists only in-frame clones, some missing. The data show some 35,000 clones, about 92% seen once. The sample was blood, taken from a patient who underwent chemoradiotherapy. The clonotype comes from a human donor with HPV-associated anogenital cancer.

This CDR3 is CASRLRAGSYEQYF. The DNA for the CDR3 is TGTGCCAGTAGACTCCGAGCAGGTTCCTACGAGCAGTACTTC. This sequence joins TRBV19 and TRBJ2-7, with D hard to call. The CDR3 covers 14 residues. V lost 6 bases and J lost 1, with 13 bases in between. CDR1 and CDR2 from the germline V gene are LNHDA and SQIVND (reference sequence).